This T cell receptor (beta chain) originates from a study of blood T cells in healthy people across ages. To note about this clonotype: A much larger clone lies one base from this, so it may be a read error.

The study isolated at least 6 million PBMCs from each sample. CDR3 length: 15 residues. Looked up from germline, CDR1 is SNHLY and CDR2 is FYNNEI. With a J-beta primer mix and a sample-barcoded 5' primer, a second PCR ran about 7 to 12 cycles. TCRdb recomputed calls from the 5' RACE reads with MiXCR, one row per CDR3 protein. Of more than 1 million distinct CDR3 sequences in the sample, around 45% are singletons; the top ten hold approximately 17%. The chain is built from TRBV2 and TRBJ2-3; 8 nucleotides line up with TRBD2. The source is a woman aged 55-70 years in good health. Sequencing was performed on blood. For the CDR3, the DNA is TGTGCCAACAGTCCAGCGGGAGTAGGCACAGATACGCAGTATTTT. Amino acid sequence: CANSPAGVGTDTQYF.